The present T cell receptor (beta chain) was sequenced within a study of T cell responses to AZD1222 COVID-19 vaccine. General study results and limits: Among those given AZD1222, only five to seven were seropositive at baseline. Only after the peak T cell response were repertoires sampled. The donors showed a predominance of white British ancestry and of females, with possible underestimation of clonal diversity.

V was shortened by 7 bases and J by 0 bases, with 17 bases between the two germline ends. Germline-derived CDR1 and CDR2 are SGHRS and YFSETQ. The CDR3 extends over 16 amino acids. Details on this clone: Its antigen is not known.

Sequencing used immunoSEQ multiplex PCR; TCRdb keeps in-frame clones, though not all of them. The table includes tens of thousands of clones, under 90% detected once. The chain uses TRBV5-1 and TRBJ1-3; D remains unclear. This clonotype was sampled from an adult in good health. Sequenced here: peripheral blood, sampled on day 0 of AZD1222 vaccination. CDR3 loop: CASRTDGPSSGNTIYF. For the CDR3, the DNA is TGCGCCAGCCGGACGGACGGTCCTAGCTCTGGAAACACCATATATTTT.